The 25 T cell receptor beta chains listed next were all sequenced from one sample in a study of CD8+ T cells in alopecia areata. For about five patients taking part in the biomarker study, CD4+ cells were further sorted into CD25+CD127- cells. cDNA prepared by RNA extraction and subsequent reverse transcription served as the template for sequencing. Generated by immunoSEQ multiplex PCR, the TCRdb table keeps only in-frame clones and is missing some. This table holds about 20,000 clones, roughly two thirds found once. What was sequenced was CD4+ Tregs sorted from blood. These receptors all stem from a human donor with alopecia areata.

A single count supports this clone. This chain connects TRBV9 to TRBJ1-6; D gene uncertain. The CDR3 is 14 residues long. Germline-derived CDR1 and CDR2 are SGDLS and YYNGEE. V lost 0 bases, J lost 7 bases, and 8 bases lay in between. In DNA, the CDR3 is TGTGCCAGCAGCGTAGGGGCGGGGAATTCACCCCTCCACTTT. Amino acid sequence: CASSVGAGNSPLHF. The full variable domain, completed using reference TRBV9 and TRBJ1-6, is DSGVTQTPKHLITATGQRVTLRCSPRSGDLSVYWYQQSLDQGLQFLIQYYNGEERAKGNILERFSAQQFPDLHSELNLSSLELGDSALYFCASSVGAGNSPLHFGNGTRLTVT.

CDR3 nucleotide sequence: TGCGCCAGCAGCCGCCAGGTCGGCAGCGAGCAGTACTTC. This encodes CASSRQVGSEQYF. The chain employs TRBV4-3 and TRBJ2-7; D not certain. V was shortened by 4 bases and J by 6 bases, with 13 bases between the two germline ends. The CDR3 has 13 residues. CDR1 and CDR2 (germline): LGHNA, YSLEER.

This clone was recorded a few times. The V call is TRBV12-5, the J call TRBJ2-5; no clear D. CDR1 LGHNT and CDR2 FRNRAP come from the germline V gene. The CDR3 sequence is 13 residues long. With 1 base removed from V and 8 bases from J, the gap between germline ends came to 11 bases. The CDR3 loop is CASGLDLKGTQYF. The CDR3 DNA reads as TGTGCTAGTGGTTTGGACCTTAAAGGAACCCAGTACTTC. The full variable domain, rest sourced from reference TRBV12-5 and TRBJ2-5, is DARVTQTPRHKVTEMGQEVTMRCQPILGHNTVFWYRQTMMQGLELLAYFRNRAPLDDSGMPKDRFSAEMPDATLATLKIQPSEPRDSAVYFCASGLDLKGTQYFGPGTRLLVL.

This clone showed up just once. The chain carries TRBV25-1 and TRBJ1-6; D is undetermined. The V end was cut by 3 bases, the J end by 4 bases, with 10 bases between. In germline, CDR1 is MGHDK, CDR2 SYGVNS. The CDR3 sequence is 15 residues long. This CDR3 is CASSDQKGYNSPLHF. The CDR3, as DNA: TGTGCCAGCAGTGATCAAAAGGGTTATAATTCACCCCTCCACTTT.

The chain links TRBV7-2 to TRBJ2-3; 14 bases map to TRBD2. Germline lookup yields CDR1 SGHTA and CDR2 FQGNSA. The ends lost 5 bases at V and 5 bases at J; junction bases unmatched: 3. The CDR3 length is 15 residues. CDR3 loop: CASSAGLAGVDTQYF. The DNA of the CDR3 is TGTGCCAGCAGCGCGGGACTAGCGGGAGTAGATACGCAGTATTTT.

The rearrangement joins TRBV11-2 to TRBJ1-6, with a weak D call TRBD1 (5 bases). Germline CDR1 is SGHAT and CDR2 is FQNNGV. The CDR3 has 14 amino acids. V lost 2 bases and J 7 bases, leaving 9 bases between the germline ends. DNA of the CDR3: TGTGCCAGCAGCTTACAGGGAGGGAATTCACCCCTCCACTTT. This codes for CASSLQGGNSPLHF. The full variable domain, with the rest looked up from reference TRBV11-2 and TRBJ1-6, is EAGVAQSPRYKIIEKRQSVAFWCNPISGHATLYWYQQILGQGPKLLIQFQNNGVVDDSQLPKDRFSAERLKGVDSTLKIQPAKLEDSAVYLCASSLQGGNSPLHFGNGTRLTVT.

V gene TRBV2 combines with J gene TRBJ2-1; 7 bases line up with TRBD2. CDR1 and CDR2 from the germline V gene are SNHLY and FYNNEI. The J segment lost 2 bases and the V segment lost 11 bases, leaving 6 bases of the junction unmatched. The CDR3 extends over 13 amino acids. CDR3 residues: CACSGRAYNEQFF. The CDR3, as DNA: TGTGCCTGTAGCGGGCGGGCCTACAATGAGCAGTTCTTC. Drawing the rest from reference TRBV2 and TRBJ2-1, the complete variable domain is EPEVTQTPSHQVTQMGQEVILRCVPISNHLYFYWYRQILGQKVEFLVSFYNNEISEKSEIFDDQFSVERPDGSNFTLKIRSTKLEDSAMYFCACSGRAYNEQFFGPGTRLTVL.

This clone was detected once. This sequence joins TRBV27 and TRBJ2-2, with 8 bases lining up with TRBD1. This CDR3 has 15 residues. Germline trimming cut 1 base from V and 7 bases from J; bases unmatched to any gene: 5. Germline loops: CDR1 MNHEY, CDR2 SMNVEV (reference sequence). The CDR3 DNA reads as TGTGCCAGCAGTTTATTCCAGGGGGCAGGCGGGGAGCTGTTTTTT. This gives the protein CASSLFQGAGGELFF.

J is TRBJ2-2 and V is TRBV19; D possibly corresponds to TRBD1 (6 bases). V lost 5 bases and J 2 bases, leaving 9 bases between the germline ends. CDR1 LNHDA and CDR2 SQIVND come from the germline V gene (reference sequence). The CDR3 has 14 residues. The CDR3 loop reads CASSQQGNTGELFF. CDR3 DNA sequence: TGTGCCAGTAGTCAACAGGGAAACACCGGGGAGCTGTTTTTT.

The V call is TRBV6-4, the J call TRBJ2-3; D may be TRBD1 (5 bases). The CDR3 is 16 amino acids. Germline values: CDR1 MRHNA, CDR2 SNTAGT. V lost 3 bases, J lost 0 bases, and 13 bases lay in between. The DNA of the CDR3 is TGTGCCAGCAGTGAGTGGGGCGTGGGGAGCACAGATACGCAGTATTTT. Amino acids: CASSEWGVGSTDTQYF.

This clone occurred a few times. V is TRBV2 and J is TRBJ2-5, with 11 bases matching TRBD2. CDR1 and CDR2 (germline): SNHLY, FYNNEI. V lost 1 base and J lost 0; bases outside the gene matches: 13. The CDR3 runs to 20 residues. CDR3 bases: TGTGCCAGCAGTGAAGGTAGTCTAGCGGGAGGAGGATGGTACCAAGAGACCCAGTACTTC. Amino acids: CASSEGSLAGGGWYQETQYF.

V usage is TRBV2 and J usage is TRBJ2-5, with D perhaps being TRBD1 or TRBD2 (6 bases each). The last part of the DNA fits TRBJ2-7 better; the J call may be wrong. The CDR3 contains 14 residues. The germline V gene encodes CDR1 SNHLY and CDR2 FYNNEI. CDR3 in DNA: TGTGCCAGCAGTGAAAGGGGGGCCGGGTACGAGCAGTACTTC. Protein product: CASSERGAGYEQYF.

The genes are TRBV10-1 and TRBJ2-1, with D uncertain. Trimming shortened V by 4 bases and J by 5 bases, and 9 bases separated the two germline ends. The CDR3 is made up of 13 amino acids. Germline CDR1 WNHNN, CDR2 SYGVQD (reference sequence). The CDR3 region has the DNA TGCGCCAGCAGTGTTTCGGCGGACAATGAGCAGTTCTTC. It yields the protein CASSVSADNEQFF.

This CDR3 is CASSFFGESSYEQYF. CDR3 DNA: TGTGCCAGCAGTTTCTTCGGCGAAAGCTCCTACGAGCAGTACTTC. The chain couples TRBV28 to TRBJ2-5, with D unresolved. The J call may be wrong; the DNA end is better matched by TRBJ2-7. CDR3 size: 15 residues. In germline, CDR1 is MDHEN, CDR2 SYDVKM.

The rearrangement joins TRBV18 to TRBJ2-5; unclear D gene. Germline CDR1 and CDR2: KGHSH and LQKENI. This CDR3 region has 13 residues. The V and J ends lost 3 bases and 1 base respectively, with 6 bases between them. The CDR3 nucleotides are TGTGCCAGCTCACCCCGGGCCCAAGAGACCCAGTACTTC. This sequence encodes CASSPRAQETQYF.

The chain uses TRBV6-5 and TRBJ2-7; possible D gene TRBD1, 6 bases. Per the germline V gene, CDR1 is MNHEY and CDR2 is SVGAGI. The V gene lost 0 bases and the J gene lost 3 bases, with 12 bases spanning the gap. This CDR3 region has 15 residues. Written as DNA, the CDR3 is TGTGCCAGCAGTTACTCGAAAGGGGGTGTCTACGAGCAGTACTTC. This gives the protein CASSYSKGGVYEQYF.

This chain joins TRBV5-4 and TRBJ2-3, with D perhaps assigned TRBD1 or TRBD2 (6 bases each). V gave up 7 bases and J gave up 0 bases, with 12 bases separating them. Looked up from germline, CDR1 is SGHNT and CDR2 is YYREEE (reference sequence). CDR3 size: 14 residues. The DNA of the CDR3 is TGTGCCAGCTCTCGGAGGGGGAGCACAGATACGCAGTATTTT. This encodes CASSRRGSTDTQYF.

This clone was seen a few times. This chain links TRBV7-9 with TRBJ2-7; 8 nucleotides agree with TRBD1. CDR1 SEHNR and CDR2 FQNEAQ come from the germline V gene (reference sequence). The CDR3 is 12 amino acids. Trimming removed 3 bases from V and 6 bases from J; junction bases left unmatched: 1. CDR3 sequence: CASSFDRGEQYF. For the CDR3, the DNA is TGTGCCAGCAGCTTTGACAGGGGCGAGCAGTACTTC.

This clone has only a few counts. Other DNA variants within this sample encode the same CDR3. V usage is TRBV6-1 and J usage is TRBJ2-7, with D perhaps assigned TRBD1 or TRBD2 (5 bases each). Germline lookup yields CDR1 MNHNS and CDR2 SASEGT. Trimming stripped 7 bases from V and 0 bases from J, with 16 bases between. The CDR3 sequence is 15 residues long. The CDR3 protein is CASTPRGAVSYEQYF. The DNA for the CDR3 is TGTGCCAGCACCCCCCGAGGGGCGGTCTCCTACGAGCAGTACTTC.

This clone came up a few times. The V call is TRBV4-3, the J call TRBJ2-5, with D unresolved. With the DNA end fitting TRBJ2-7 better, the J assignment may be wrong. CDR1 and CDR2 (germline): LGHNA, YSLEER. The CDR3 spans 16 residues. CDR3 amino acids: CASSQTLGNLGYEQYF. CDR3 coding DNA: TGCGCCAGCAGCCAAACCCTGGGGAATTTGGGCTACGAGCAGTACTTC.

This chain links TRBV2 with TRBJ2-3; D is unclear. The V end lost 4 bases, the J end lost 5 bases, and 10 bases lay between the germline ends. This CDR3 contains 13 residues. The germline gives CDR1 SNHLY, CDR2 FYNNEI. In DNA form, the CDR3 reads TGTGCCAGCAGTGGAGAAGGAGTAGATACGCAGTATTTT. This encodes CASSGEGVDTQYF. Based on the CDR3 plus reference TRBV2 and TRBJ2-3, the full variable domain is EPEVTQTPSHQVTQMGQEVILRCVPISNHLYFYWYRQILGQKVEFLVSFYNNEISEKSEIFDDQFSVERPDGSNFTLKIRSTKLEDSAMYFCASSGEGVDTQYFGPGTRLTVL.

This chain uses TRBV5-6 with TRBJ2-6, with unresolved D. V was cut by 2 bases and J by 4 bases, with 16 bases left in between. This CDR3 has 17 residues. Germline values: CDR1 SGHDT, CDR2 YYEEEE. The DNA of the CDR3 is TGTGCCAGCAGCTTAGTGTGGGCAGGAGCCGGGGCCAACGTCCTGACTTTC. Translated, it gives CASSLVWAGAGANVLTF.

J is TRBJ2-1 and V is TRBV7-9; TRBD2 agrees at 7 bases. After removal of 0 bases from V and 7 bases from J, the junction contained 6 bases not matched to a gene. The CDR3 loop spans 15 amino acids. Germline V lookup: CDR1 SEHNR, CDR2 FQNEAQ (reference sequence). CDR3: CASSLAAAGRNEQFF. The CDR3 DNA reads as TGTGCCAGCAGCTTAGCAGCAGCGGGAAGGAATGAGCAGTTCTTC.

This clone appeared a single time. This rearrangement joins TRBV29-1 to TRBJ2-1, with TRBD2 identical over 12 bases. The J segment lost 8 bases and the V segment lost 3 bases, leaving 5 bases of the junction unmatched. Germline CDR1 and CDR2: SQVTM and ANQGSEA. The CDR3 extends over 14 amino acids. The CDR3 DNA is TGCAGCGTTGATGGGACTAGCGGGTTAGATGAGCAGTTCTTC. This codes for CSVDGTSGLDEQFF.

The chain recombines TRBV6-6 with TRBJ1-1; D not certain. Trimming removed 2 bases from V and 6 bases from J, with 13 bases in between. The CDR3 has 14 amino acids. CDR1 is MNHNY and CDR2 is SVGAGI in the germline V gene (reference sequence). CDR3 in amino acids: CASSYAGGMSEAFF. As DNA, the CDR3 is TGTGCCAGCAGTTACGCCGGCGGAATGTCTGAAGCTTTCTTT.